This TCR beta chain was profiled in a study of blood T cell repertoires in COVID-19. Whole-study context: Samples came from the United States, Italy and Spain, spanning acute and convalescent COVID-19.

Enrollment of patients from Seattle took place during active infection, with longitudinal follow-up. Only in-frame clones appear in the TCRdb table, and some are missing; sequencing was by immunoSEQ multiplex PCR. The sample lists hundreds of thousands of clones, about 94% seen once, with over 0.75% in the top ten. The sequence was collected from a man aged 55 to 70 with COVID-19, enrolled during active disease. Material: peripheral blood.

The CDR3 nucleotides are TGCGGCGCAGGGGGCCCATCTGGGGCCAACGTCCTGACTTTC. This translates into CGAGGPSGANVLTF. The rearrangement links TRBV29-1 to TRBJ2-6, with 8 nucleotides matching TRBD1. The germline V gene has CDR1 SQVTM and CDR2 ANQGSEA. The CDR3 runs to 14 residues. Together with reference TRBV29-1 and TRBJ2-6, the CDR3 gives the full variable domain: SAVISQKPSRDICQRGTSLTIQCQVDSQVTMMFWYRQQPGQSLTLIATANQGSEATYESGFVIDKFPISRPNLTFSTLTVSNMSPEDSSIYLCGAGGPSGANVLTFGAGSRLTVL.